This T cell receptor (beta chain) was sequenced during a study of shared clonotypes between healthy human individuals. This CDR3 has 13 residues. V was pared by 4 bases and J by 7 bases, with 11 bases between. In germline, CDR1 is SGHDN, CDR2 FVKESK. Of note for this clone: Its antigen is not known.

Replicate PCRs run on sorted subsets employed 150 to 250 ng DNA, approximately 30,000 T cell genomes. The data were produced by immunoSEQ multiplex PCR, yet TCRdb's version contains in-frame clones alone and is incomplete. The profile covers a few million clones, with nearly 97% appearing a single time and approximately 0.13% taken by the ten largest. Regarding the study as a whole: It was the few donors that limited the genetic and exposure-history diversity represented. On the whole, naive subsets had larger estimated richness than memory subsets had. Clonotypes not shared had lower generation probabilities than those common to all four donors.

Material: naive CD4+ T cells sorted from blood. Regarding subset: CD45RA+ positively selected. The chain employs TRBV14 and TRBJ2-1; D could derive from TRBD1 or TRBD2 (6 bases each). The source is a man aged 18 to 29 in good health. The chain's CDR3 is CASSRGAGNEQFF. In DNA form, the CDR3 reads TGTGCCAGCAGCCGGGGGGCGGGAAATGAGCAGTTCTTC.